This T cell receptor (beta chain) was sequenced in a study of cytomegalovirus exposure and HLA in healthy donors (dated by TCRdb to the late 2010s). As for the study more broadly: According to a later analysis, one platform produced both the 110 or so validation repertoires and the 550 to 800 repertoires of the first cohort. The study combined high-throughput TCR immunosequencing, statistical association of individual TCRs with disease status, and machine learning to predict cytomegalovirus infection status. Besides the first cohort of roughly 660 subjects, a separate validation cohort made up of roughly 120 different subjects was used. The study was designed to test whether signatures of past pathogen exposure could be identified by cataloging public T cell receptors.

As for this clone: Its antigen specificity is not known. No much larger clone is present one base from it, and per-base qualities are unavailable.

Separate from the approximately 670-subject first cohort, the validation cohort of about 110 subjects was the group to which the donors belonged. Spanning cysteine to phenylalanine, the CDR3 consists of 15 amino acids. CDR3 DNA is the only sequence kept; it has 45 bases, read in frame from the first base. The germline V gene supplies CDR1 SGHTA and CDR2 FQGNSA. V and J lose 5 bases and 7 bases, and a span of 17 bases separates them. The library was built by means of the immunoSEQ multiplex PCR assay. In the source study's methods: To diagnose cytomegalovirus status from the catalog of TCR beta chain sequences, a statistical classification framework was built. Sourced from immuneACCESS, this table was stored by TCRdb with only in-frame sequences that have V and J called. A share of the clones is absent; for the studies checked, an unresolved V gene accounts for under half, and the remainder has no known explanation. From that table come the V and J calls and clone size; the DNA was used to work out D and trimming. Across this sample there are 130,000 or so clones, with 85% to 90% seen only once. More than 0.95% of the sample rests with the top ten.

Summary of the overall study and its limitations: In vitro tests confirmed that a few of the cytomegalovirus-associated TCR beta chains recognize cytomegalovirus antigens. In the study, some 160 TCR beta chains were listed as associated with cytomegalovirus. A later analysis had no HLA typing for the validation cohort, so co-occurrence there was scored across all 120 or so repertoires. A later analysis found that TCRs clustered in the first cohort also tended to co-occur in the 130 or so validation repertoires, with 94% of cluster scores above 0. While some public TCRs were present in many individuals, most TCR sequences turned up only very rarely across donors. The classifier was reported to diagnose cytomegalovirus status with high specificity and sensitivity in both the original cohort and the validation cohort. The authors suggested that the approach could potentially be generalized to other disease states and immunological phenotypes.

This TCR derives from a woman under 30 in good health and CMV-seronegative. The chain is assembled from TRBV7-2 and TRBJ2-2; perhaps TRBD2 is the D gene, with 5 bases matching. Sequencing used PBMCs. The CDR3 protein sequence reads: CASSPKATSYGELFF. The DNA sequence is TGTGCCAGCAGCCCCAAAGCCACTAGTTACGGGGAGCTGTTTTTT.